The rows below give T cell receptor beta chains drawn from one sample of a study of identifying expanded T cells in peripheral blood. Profiling relied on immunoSEQ multiplex PCR, and the TCRdb table lists in-frame clones only, not all of them. The repertoire holds 95,000 to 100,000 clones, with around 88% as singletons. Sequencing was carried out using blood. The receptor source for this set is a person between 18 and 70 years old in good health. The CDR3 runs from the conserved cysteine through the conserved F or W. The order of the fields is V gene, D gene, CDR3 protein. A D gene is named only where the DNA matches it firmly.

v_call: TRBV11-1; d_call: -; cdr3_aa: CASSIGHNPNYGYTF
v_call: TRBV29-1; d_call: TRBD1; cdr3_aa: CSVAYRDRGYGYTF
v_call: TRBV15; d_call: -; cdr3_aa: CATSREFGGRGQPQHF
v_call: TRBV18; d_call: TRBD1; cdr3_aa: CASSPSMDRVYEKLFF
v_call: TRBV5-6; d_call: -; cdr3_aa: CASSLSAPYEQYF
v_call: TRBV4-1; d_call: -; cdr3_aa: CASSQDRSGGGWFTGELFF
v_call: TRBV19; d_call: -; cdr3_aa: CASSIDRQGYGYTF
v_call: TRBV27; d_call: -; cdr3_aa: CASSLSVVRGSSYNEQFF
v_call: TRBV6-6; d_call: -; cdr3_aa: CASTGQTRLTEAFF
v_call: TRBV5-4; d_call: -; cdr3_aa: CASSLEETQYF
v_call: TRBV6-4; d_call: TRBD1; cdr3_aa: CASAGTVDPLAKNIQYF
v_call: TRBV4-1; d_call: -; cdr3_aa: CASSLGPRIAIANYGYTF
v_call: TRBV5-4; d_call: TRBD1; cdr3_aa: CASSLAQGAVGNQPQHF
v_call: TRBV11-2; d_call: -; cdr3_aa: CASSFWRTTNEQFF
v_call: TRBV11-2; d_call: TRBD1; cdr3_aa: CASSLEGTDLYEQYF
v_call: TRBV7-9; d_call: -; cdr3_aa: CASSPLQETQYF
v_call: TRBV21-1; d_call: -; cdr3_aa: CASSNRTGAHYGYTF
v_call: TRBV28; d_call: -; cdr3_aa: CASTGMSGFANEQFF
v_call: TRBV5-1; d_call: -; cdr3_aa: CASSNTGELFF
v_call: TRBV4-3; d_call: -; cdr3_aa: CASSQHPDRLSSYEQYF
v_call: TRBV6-5; d_call: -; cdr3_aa: CASSKQASTDTQYF
v_call: TRBV7-2; d_call: -; cdr3_aa: CASSLELWRSTDTQYF
v_call: TRBV4-1; d_call: -; cdr3_aa: CASSQDRSPLHF
v_call: TRBV18; d_call: -; cdr3_aa: CASSPVGSTGKLFF
v_call: TRBV25-1; d_call: -; cdr3_aa: CASSDIPFHGYTF
v_call: TRBV4-2; d_call: -; cdr3_aa: CASSQTGYQNTEAFF
v_call: TRBV21-1; d_call: -; cdr3_aa: CASSKRGTREASYEQYF
v_call: TRBV5-1; d_call: -; cdr3_aa: CASSLDVSYEQYF
v_call: TRBV6-1; d_call: -; cdr3_aa: CASTMDQLRGQPQHF
v_call: TRBV5-6; d_call: -; cdr3_aa: CASSFPTAGRRETQYF
v_call: TRBV2; d_call: -; cdr3_aa: CASSYGTGQETQYF
v_call: TRBV6-6; d_call: -; cdr3_aa: CASRSGGANYGYTF
v_call: TRBV9; d_call: TRBD2; cdr3_aa: CASSVTSGAFNEQFF
v_call: TRBV13; d_call: TRBD1; cdr3_aa: CASSQGQGDFSTLHF
v_call: TRBV18; d_call: TRBD1; cdr3_aa: CASSAAGTGEGYTF
v_call: TRBV5-6; d_call: TRBD2; cdr3_aa: CASSPRLAGSANIQYF
v_call: TRBV5-4; d_call: TRBD2; cdr3_aa: CASSSLGGAGELFF
v_call: TRBV6-5; d_call: TRBD1; cdr3_aa: CASSWGTGANTQYF
v_call: TRBV6-6; d_call: -; cdr3_aa: CASSPRNRGMYEQYF